A single sample gave rise to the 2 T cell receptor beta chains below, sequenced in a study of response to subunit inactivated influenza vaccine. MiXCR, applied by TCRdb to the RT-PCR reads, yields one record per CDR3 protein. The table lists 860,000 or so distinct CDR3 sequences, 21% of them singletons, with 9.5% to 13% in the top ten. This specimen was PBMCs from blood, taken 5 days after vaccination. The receptors come from a man aged 50 to 60 who received an inactivated influenza vaccine.

The V call is TRBV6-1, the J call TRBJ1-1; the D gene is possibly TRBD1 (5 bases). CDR3 length: 14 residues. Germline CDR1 and CDR2: MNHNS and SASEGT. V was shortened by 2 bases and J by 4 bases, with 11 bases between the two germline ends. Written as DNA, the CDR3 is TGTGCCAGCAGTGAAACAGGCCGGGGCACTGAAGCTTTCTTT. Translating gives CASSETGRGTEAFF.

The chain couples TRBV20-1 to TRBJ1-1; the match to TRBD1 covers 7 bases. V gave up 3 bases and J gave up 1 base; unmatched junction bases: 8. Per germline, CDR1 DFQATT and CDR2 SNEGSKA (reference sequence). The CDR3 extends over 15 amino acids. The CDR3 spells CSAREADRPNTEAFF. The CDR3, as DNA: TGCAGTGCTAGGGAGGCGGACAGGCCGAACACTGAAGCTTTCTTT.